The present entry profiles one TCR beta chain with its context. Its antigen is not yet known. No clone much larger than this one lies a single base away; base qualities are absent. These data come from a study of CD8+ T cells in alopecia areata (dated by TCRdb to the late 2010s). Regarding the complete study: The treated patients, all with moderate-to-severe alopecia areata, were enrolled in an open-label pilot trial of oral tofacitinib given at 5 to 10 mg twice daily. Disease severity in treated patients was measured with the SALT score, which quantifies the percentage of affected scalp surface area. Biopsies were taken from tofacitinib-treated patients at baseline and again at 4 and 24 weeks into treatment, and several of those patients also had a later scalp biopsy. TCRbeta CDR3 regions were amplified by immunoSEQ multiplex PCR with 35 Vbeta forward and 13 Jbeta reverse primers. In both human patients and the C3H/HeJ mouse model, the study applied high-throughput TCRbeta sequencing to look at T cell clonal expansion in alopecia areata. The RNA source kit depended on sample type: the PAXgene miRNA kit for fixed scalp, the miRNeasy kit for PBMCs, and the RNeasy kit for mouse skin. Scalp tissue and sorted CD4+ and CD8+ peripheral blood T cells from patchy and totalis/universalis alopecia areata patients and from healthy controls were covered by human TCRbeta sequencing. Tofacitinib was given for 6 to 18 months, followed by 6 months of follow-up off drug to assess delayed response and recurrence. Scalp clonality was compared across normal scalp (n=4), patchy alopecia areata scalp (n=8), and alopecia totalis/universalis scalp (n=8).

The library came from the immunoSEQ multiplex PCR assay. For TCR sequencing, RNA was extracted from every sample and reverse transcribed into cDNA to serve as template. SuperScript III was used for first-strand cDNA synthesis, primed with a 2:1 mix of oligo-dT and random hexamers. A synthetic immune receptor repertoire was used to assess amplification bias, and residual bias was removed computationally. In the original analysis: Raw reads were preprocessed to remove errors, and CDR3 was defined according to IMGT conventions as the region from the conserved cysteine to phenylalanine. Clonality was computed as 1 minus the Shannon entropy, with the entropy normalized by log2 of the number of productive unique TCRs. Scalp TCRbeta sequences were cross-referenced with sorted blood CD4 and CD8 repertoires so that the CD4 or CD8 identity of scalp clones could be inferred. This immuneACCESS table, as held by TCRdb, lists in-frame sequences with V and J called but not all clones. Of the missing ones, under half trace to an unresolved V gene in checked studies; the others have no known cause. V, J and clone size reflect that table, while D and trimming were determined from the DNA. This sample gives 90,000 or so clones in total; roughly 47% of them show up just once. Jointly, the top ten make up around 18% of the sample.

Findings and caveats that apply to the study as a whole: Because the treated cohort was small and had just a single nonresponder, larger studies are needed to establish links between baseline CD8+ expansion and response. Many expanded lesional clones persisted in scalp and blood during tofacitinib treatment, which may partly explain relapse after stopping treatment. Shared TCR sequences between patients were less evident than in mice, which may be partly attributable to HLA diversity in the patient population. Tofacitinib significantly lowered scalp clonality and the number of expanded CD8+ clones among the top 100 scalp clones. Higher clonality and more expanded CD8+ clones were observed in lesional scalp than in normal scalp, particularly in alopecia totalis/universalis, a finding suggestive of antigenic drive. Resident alphabeta T cells in normal human skin are also sequenced, complicating scalp TCR repertoire analysis, unlike mouse skin dominated by gammadelta T cells.

V is shortened by 1 base, J by 3 bases, and the region joining them spans 9 bases. CDR1 and CDR2, looked up from the germline V gene, are MGHDK and SYGVNS. From the cysteine through the phenylalanine, the CDR3 covers 15 amino acids. The sequence is cut down to CDR3 DNA, 45 bases in frame from base 1. The sample's time point label, in plain terms: 24 weeks on oral tofacitinib. This specimen's treatment or condition label, per the study, means: oral pan-JAK inhibitor, 5-10 mg twice daily. Lesional scalp punch biopsies and peripheral blood were collected from alopecia areata patients. PBMCs were isolated by density centrifugation and stained for CD3, CD4 and CD8, after which CD4+ and CD8+ T cells were sorted on a FACSAria.

The TCR was taken from a human donor with alopecia areata. This specimen consisted of CD8+ T cells sorted from blood, obtained at week 24, from a patient treated with tofacitinib. The sequence is built from TRBV25-1 and TRBJ2-2, with the identity of the D gene unclear. The CDR3 protein: CASSESGLDTGELFF. The DNA sequence reads TGTGCCAGCAGTGAATCGGGCCTAGACACCGGGGAGCTGTTTTTT.